This is a list of T cell receptor beta chains from one sample in a study of OX40 agonist ivuxolimab in advanced cancers. TCRdb keeps only in-frame clones here, not all; method: immunoSEQ multiplex PCR. The repertoire consists of tens of thousands of clones, with 70% to 90% occurring once and the leading ten covering approximately 20%. The sequencing used CD4+ or CD8+ T cells sorted from blood, collected in a trial of the OX40 agonist ivuxolimab. Source of these receptors: an adult with an advanced solid tumor such as melanoma, head and neck, liver or kidney cancer. The conserved cysteine and the conserved F or W are not part of the CDR3 here. Each record gives: V gene, D gene, CDR3 protein. D genes are given only for firm matches.

TRBV28 TRBD2 ASSLLLAGGYNEQF
TRBV19 - ASSPFGAYEQY
TRBV6-1 - ASSDYTDEAF
TRBV7-9 - ASSFPSTDTQY
TRBV7-6 - ASSSSGGPYNYGYT
TRBV7-9 - ASSPPLIQDTQY
TRBV15 - ATSRDGSNPNTEAF
TRBV5-6 TRBD2 ASSLGLADSYEQY
TRBV6-6 - ASSYSSRVDEQY
TRBV19 TRBD1 ASSTGQGFYSNQPQH
TRBV27 - ASSLAGGTDTQY
TRBV6-1 - ASSYGTPYEQY
TRBV11-3 TRBD2 ASSITSGSSYNEQF
TRBV6-5 TRBD1 ASSYVGQGAYEQY
TRBV6-5 - ASSYFSGPTYEQY
TRBV15 - ATSDRTAANYGYT
TRBV7-2 TRBD2 ASSYLAGDYEQY
TRBV6-6 - ASSPMGYQPQH
TRBV10-3 - AISESDRPYEQY
TRBV7-8 - ASSLLPRPQETQY
TRBV6-6 - ASSYHGKETQY
TRBV28 - ASSLTGIPMNTEAF
TRBV5-1 - ASSSMGTPYEQY
TRBV28 - ASTPIQGLRQPQH
TRBV5-1 - ASSLAPQEKLF
TRBV5-6 - ASSLAGAGNTIY
TRBV7-8 - ASSLAQGPYEGGYT
TRBV13 - ASSLTRDPYNEQF
TRBV29-1 - SVRDRSEY
TRBV19 - ASSPVDHSYNSPLH
TRBV9 TRBD2 ASSVLAEGTDTQY
TRBV9 - ASSVGASGAGELF
TRBV7-6 - ASSSPSSYEQY
TRBV15 - ATSDRDWGEKLF
TRBV7-9 TRBD2 ASNSGSYEQY
TRBV9 TRBD1 ASSVGTGVEQF
TRBV4-3 - ASSQDLSGNEQF
TRBV12-5 - ASGLVVYRGNTGELF
TRBV13 - ASSPGRSTDTQY
TRBV4-3 - ASSQDRGSVRRGPTGELF
TRBV27 - ASSLYIESSYNEQF
TRBV4-1 - ASSQFSGGTNEQF
TRBV27 TRBD2 ASSLIAGLSREDTQY
TRBV4-1 - ASSQAGTLNIQY
TRBV27 - ASSFRVNQPQH
TRBV13 - ASSLRINEQF
TRBV4-1 - ASSQGSLGQPQH
TRBV7-8 - ASSLVSKGGEQY
TRBV27 - ASSLRAPEYNEQF
TRBV14 - ASSQIGRALGADTQY
TRBV7-6 TRBD2 ASSLGESGTTYEQY
TRBV7-9 - ASSPGSKGEGYT
TRBV13 - ASSYGGSSYNEQF
TRBV30 - AWSPGQEETDTQY
TRBV6-1 TRBD2 ASSSSGRTGELF
TRBV4-3 - ASSQGRRSLNTEAF
TRBV4-1 TRBD2 ASSPQREGLYEQY
TRBV28 - ASSSRGSGNTIY
TRBV19 - ASSRGNTEAF
TRBV19 - ASSVGFHQPQH